The clone carrying this T cell receptor beta chain was seen repeatedly, ten times or more. The antigen remains undetermined. Unfractionated whole blood was the source of the extracted total RNA. The data derive from a study of human T cells and chemical hapten exposure. Study information: The study traced per-sample TCR yield variation mainly to small differences in pooled library volumes.

The library put unique molecular identifiers onto individual cDNA molecules. In the authors' workflow: Counts of TCRs in each sample centred on a median of 95,638 and extended from around 25,000 to 690,000. TCRdb redid the calling of the reads with MiXCR, one entry per CDR3 protein. None of the V and J calls come from the authors' own analysis; TCRdb made them. In the table there are 95,000 to 150,000 distinct CDR3 sequences, 8.5% to 9% of which are singletons. Whole-study results and caveats: TCRs above 1 in 1000 frequency did not change with DPC sensitization.

Germline values: CDR1 SGHDT, CDR2 YYEEEE. This CDR3 is 18 amino acids long. V shed 4 bases and J shed 0 bases, with 21 bases lying between them. The receptor was derived from a human donor in good health. Some clones in this sample may be carry-over from other donors' samples. The sample comprised whole blood. This rearrangement joins TRBV5-6 to TRBJ2-3, with a possible D match to TRBD2 (6 bases). Here the CDR3 DNA reads TGTGCCAGCAGCCTTACGGGGCTGTGGGGGGTGAGCACAGATACGCAGTATTTT. It specifies CASSLTGLWGVSTDTQYF. The full variable domain, its missing parts supplied by reference TRBV5-6 and TRBJ2-3, is DAGVTQSPTHLIKTRGQQVTLRCSPKSGHDTVSWYQQALGQGPQFIFQYYEEEERQRGNFPDRFSGHQFPNYSSELNVNALLLGDSALYLCASSLTGLWGVSTDTQYFGPGTRLTVL.